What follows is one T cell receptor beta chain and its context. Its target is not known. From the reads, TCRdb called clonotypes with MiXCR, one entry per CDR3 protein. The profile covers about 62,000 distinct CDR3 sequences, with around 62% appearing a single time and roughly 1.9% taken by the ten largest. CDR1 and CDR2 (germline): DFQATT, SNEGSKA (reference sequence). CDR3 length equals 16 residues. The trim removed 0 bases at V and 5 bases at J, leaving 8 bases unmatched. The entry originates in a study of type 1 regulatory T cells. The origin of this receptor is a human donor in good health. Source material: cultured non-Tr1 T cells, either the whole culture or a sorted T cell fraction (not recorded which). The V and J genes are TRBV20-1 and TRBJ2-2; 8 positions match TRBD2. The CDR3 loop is CSARESGRRATGELFF. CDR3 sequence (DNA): TGCAGTGCTAGAGAAAGCGGGAGAAGGGCTACCGGGGAGCTGTTTTTT.